Given below is one T cell receptor beta chain in context. The antigen is not known. The read comes to an end 3 residues before the CDR3 does, leaving the germline J gene to fill in the end. This CDR3 has 15 residues. From germline, CDR1 is SGHRS and CDR2 YFSETQ. V was shortened by 7 bases and J by 4 bases, with 17 bases between the two germline ends. This specimen comes from a study of T cells in women clearing cervical HPV infection. Study as a whole: Cases' blood sampling followed lesion detection by median about 150 days (90 to 200). Study-level findings and limits: TRBV6-7 relative abundance averaged about 0.11% in cases and 0.15% to 0.2% in controls. Repertoire richness, not evenness, was significantly elevated in CIN3+ cases versus controls. T-cell numbers per sample were unknown and may explain richness differences.

Profiled with immunoSEQ multiplex PCR; TCRdb holds only in-frame clones, not every one. The table for this sample gives around 39,000 clones. Material: blood buffy coat. The source is a woman between 18 and 70 years old with a cervical HPV16 infection that either progressed to CIN3+ or cleared (not recorded which). The gene calls are TRBV5-1 and TRBJ2-2; D gene unclear. CDR3 sequence reads: CASSQVGESTGELFF. The sequenced CDR3 bases are TGCGCCAGCTCCCAGGTTGGAGAGAGCACCGGGGAG.